This TCR beta chain was observed in a study of blood T cell repertoires in COVID-19. Germline V gives CDR1 LNHDA, CDR2 SQIVND (reference sequence). The CDR3 runs to 15 residues. V dropped 2 bases and J dropped 5; count of bases not matched to a gene: 6. Repertoires were generated with immunoSEQ multiplex PCR, while TCRdb's copy carries only in-frame clones and drops some. This sample has about 76,000 clones, with around 84% found just once. This TCR was recovered from a man aged 60 to 69 with COVID-19, enrolled during active disease. Sequences were obtained from peripheral blood. The chain combines TRBV19 with TRBJ1-1; the match to TRBD1 covers 9 bases. The CDR3: CASSITGGGGTEAFF. The CDR3 region has the DNA TGTGCCAGTAGTATAACAGGGGGCGGAGGTACTGAAGCTTTCTTT.